These T cell receptor beta chains were read from a single sample in a study of cytomegalovirus exposure and HLA in healthy donors. The protocol was immunoSEQ multiplex PCR, while the TCRdb copy is restricted to in-frame clones and leaves out a portion. The sample has approximately 290,000 clones, about 80% seen once. The sequenced material came from PBMCs. Every receptor here comes from a girl aged 2-15 years in good health and CMV-seronegative. Each CDR3 is given with its conserved first and last residue. Fields, in order: J gene, D gene, V gene, CDR3 protein, CDR3 DNA. A D gene is named only where the DNA matches it firmly.

>TRBJ2-6|TRBD1|TRBV30
CAWSRGQGTGANVLTF
TGTGCCTGGAGTAGAGGACAGGGGACAGGGGCCAACGTCCTGACTTTC
>TRBJ1-6|-|TRBV4-2
CASSQEKVTPFALHF
TGTGCCAGCAGCCAAGAAAAGGTGACACCGTTTGCCCTCCACTTT
>TRBJ2-7|-|TRBV28
CASATEPNHPYEQYF
TGTGCCAGCGCCACCGAGCCGAATCATCCCTACGAGCAGTACTTC
>TRBJ2-1|TRBD2|TRBV18
CASSPPSPGGGNEQFF
TGTGCCAGCTCACCACCCTCGCCGGGAGGGGGAAATGAGCAGTTCTTC
>TRBJ1-1|-|TRBV5-1
CASSLQGSNTEAFF
TGCGCCAGCAGCTTGCAGGGGTCGAACACTGAAGCTTTCTTT
>TRBJ1-1|TRBD1|TRBV7-8
CASSLVGTGSTEAFF
TGTGCCAGCAGCTTAGTTGGGACAGGGAGTACTGAAGCTTTCTTT
>TRBJ1-2|-|TRBV11-2
CASSFRLWDKEGGYTF
TGTGCCAGCAGCTTTAGATTGTGGGACAAAGAGGGTGGCTACACCTTC
>TRBJ1-2|TRBD1|TRBV4-2
CASSQMGTGGGYTF
TGTGCCAGCAGCCAGATGGGGACAGGGGGCGGCTACACCTTC
>TRBJ1-6|-|TRBV15
CATSRGEGGLTPLHF
TGTGCCACCAGCAGAGGGGAGGGGGGTCTTACACCCCTCCACTTT
>TRBJ2-7|TRBD2|TRBV5-4
CASSQGLAFSSYEQYF
TGTGCCAGCAGCCAGGGACTAGCGTTTAGCTCCTACGAGCAGTACTTC
>TRBJ2-2|-|TRBV5-1
CASSLVSGVTGELFF
TGCGCCAGCAGCTTGGTTTCAGGGGTTACCGGGGAGCTGTTTTTT